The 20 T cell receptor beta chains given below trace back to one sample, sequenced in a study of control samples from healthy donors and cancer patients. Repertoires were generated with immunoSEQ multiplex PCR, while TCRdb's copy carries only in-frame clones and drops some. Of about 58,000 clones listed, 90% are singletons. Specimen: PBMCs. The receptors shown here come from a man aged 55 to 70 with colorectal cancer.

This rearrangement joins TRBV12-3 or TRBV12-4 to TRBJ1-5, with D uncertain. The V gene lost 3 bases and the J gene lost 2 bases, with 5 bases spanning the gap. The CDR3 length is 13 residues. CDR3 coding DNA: TGTGCCAGCAGTTTGAGTGGCAATCAGCCCCAGCATTTT. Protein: CASSLSGNQPQHF.

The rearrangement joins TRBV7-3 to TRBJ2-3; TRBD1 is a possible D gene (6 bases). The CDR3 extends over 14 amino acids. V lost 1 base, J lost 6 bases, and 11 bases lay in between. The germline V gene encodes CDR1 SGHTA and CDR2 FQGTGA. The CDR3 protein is CASSLRPGDDTQYF. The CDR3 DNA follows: TGTGCCAGCAGCTTAAGGCCAGGGGACGATACGCAGTATTTT.

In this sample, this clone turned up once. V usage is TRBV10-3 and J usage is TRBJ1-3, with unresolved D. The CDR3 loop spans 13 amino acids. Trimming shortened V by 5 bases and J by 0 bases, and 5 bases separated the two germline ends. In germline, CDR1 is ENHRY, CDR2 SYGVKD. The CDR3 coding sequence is TGTGCCATCAGTTCGGACTCTGGAAACACCATATATTTT. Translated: CAISSDSGNTIYF.

The chain's CDR3 is CASSPGVNQPQHF. Written as DNA, the CDR3 is TGTGCCAGCAGCCCCGGGGTAAATCAGCCCCAGCATTTT. The rearrangement uses TRBV9 and TRBJ1-5; D is unresolved. The germline CDR1 and CDR2 sequences are SGDLS and YYNGEE. The CDR3 consists of 13 residues. V shed 4 bases and J shed 4 bases, with 9 bases lying between them. The full variable domain, completed using reference TRBV9 and TRBJ1-5, is DSGVTQTPKHLITATGQRVTLRCSPRSGDLSVYWYQQSLDQGLQFLIQYYNGEERAKGNILERFSAQQFPDLHSELNLSSLELGDSALYFCASSPGVNQPQHFGDGTRLSIL.

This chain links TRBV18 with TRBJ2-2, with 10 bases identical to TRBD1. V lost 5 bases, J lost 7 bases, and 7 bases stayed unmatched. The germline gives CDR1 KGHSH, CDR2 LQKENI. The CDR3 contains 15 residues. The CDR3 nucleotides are TGTGCCAGCTCAGCCGACAGGGGGCAGTTCGGGGAGCTGTTTTTT. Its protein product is CASSADRGQFGELFF.

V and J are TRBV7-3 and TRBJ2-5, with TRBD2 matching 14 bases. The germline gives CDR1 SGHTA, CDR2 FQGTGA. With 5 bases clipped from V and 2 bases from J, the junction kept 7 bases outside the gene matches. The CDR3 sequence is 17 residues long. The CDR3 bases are TGTGCCAGCAGCGTCGGGACTAGCGGGGGTAAACAAGAGACCCAGTACTTC. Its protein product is CASSVGTSGGKQETQYF.

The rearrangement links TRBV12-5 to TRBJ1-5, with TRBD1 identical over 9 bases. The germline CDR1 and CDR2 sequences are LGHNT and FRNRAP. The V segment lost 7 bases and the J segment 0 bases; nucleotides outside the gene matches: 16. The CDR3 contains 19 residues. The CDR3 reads CASALLKTGGSHSNQPQHF. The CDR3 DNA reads TGTGCTAGTGCCCTCTTGAAGACAGGGGGTTCCCATAGCAATCAGCCCCAGCATTTT.

This CDR3 reads CASSYSTSGNTQYF. In nucleotides, the CDR3 is TGTGCCAGCAGTTACTCGACTAGCGGAAATACGCAGTATTTT. The chain has TRBV6-5 and TRBJ2-3; 9 bases line up with TRBD2. Germline loops: CDR1 MNHEY, CDR2 SVGAGI. The junction had 2 bases not matched to a gene; V was cut back by 0 bases and J by 7 bases. The CDR3 covers 14 residues.

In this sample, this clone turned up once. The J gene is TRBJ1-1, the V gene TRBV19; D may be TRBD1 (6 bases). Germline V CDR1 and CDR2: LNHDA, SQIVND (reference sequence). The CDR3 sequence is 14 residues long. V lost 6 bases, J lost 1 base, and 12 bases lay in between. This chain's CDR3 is CASSLDRRNTEAFF. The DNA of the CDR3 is TGTGCCAGTAGCTTAGACAGGAGGAACACTGAAGCTTTCTTT.

The CDR3 protein is CASSLVGGGFQETQYF. The CDR3 nucleotides read TGTGCCAGCAGCTTAGTTGGCGGGGGGTTCCAAGAGACCCAGTACTTC. The chain joins TRBV7-2 to TRBJ2-5; 8 bases align to TRBD2. Germline V gives CDR1 SGHTA, CDR2 FQGNSA. The V segment lost 1 base and the J segment 1 base; nucleotides outside the gene matches: 5. The CDR3 is made up of 16 amino acids.

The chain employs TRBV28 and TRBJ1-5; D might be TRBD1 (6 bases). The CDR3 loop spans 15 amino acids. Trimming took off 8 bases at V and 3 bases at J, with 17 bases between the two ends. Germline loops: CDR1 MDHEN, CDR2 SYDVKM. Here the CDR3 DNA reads TGTGCCAGCTTAAGTCCTGACAGGTACAATCAGCCCCAGCATTTT. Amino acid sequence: CASLSPDRYNQPQHF. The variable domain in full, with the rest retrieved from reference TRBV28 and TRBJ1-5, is DVKVTQSSRYLVKRTGEKVFLECVQDMDHENMFWYRQDPGLGLRLIYFSYDVKMKEKGDIPEGYSVSREKKERFSLILESASTNQTSMYLCASLSPDRYNQPQHFGDGTRLSIL.

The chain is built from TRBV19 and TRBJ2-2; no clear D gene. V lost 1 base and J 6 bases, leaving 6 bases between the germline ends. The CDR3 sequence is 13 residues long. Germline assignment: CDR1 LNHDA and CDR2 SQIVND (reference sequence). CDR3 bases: TGTGCCAGTAGTATAGGGTACGCCGGGGAGCTGTTTTTT. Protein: CASSIGYAGELFF.

For the CDR3, the DNA is TGTGCCAGCAGTGAACAGGGGGGCACAGATACGCAGTATTTT. It translates to CASSEQGGTDTQYF. The chain combines TRBV2 with TRBJ2-3; 7 bases map to TRBD1. CDR1 is SNHLY and CDR2 is FYNNEI in the germline V gene. This CDR3 has 14 residues. The V and J ends lost 2 bases and 1 base, in that order; junction bases with no gene match: 0. Combining the CDR3 with reference TRBV2 and TRBJ2-3 gives the whole variable domain EPEVTQTPSHQVTQMGQEVILRCVPISNHLYFYWYRQILGQKVEFLVSFYNNEISEKSEIFDDQFSVERPDGSNFTLKIRSTKLEDSAMYFCASSEQGGTDTQYFGPGTRLTVL.

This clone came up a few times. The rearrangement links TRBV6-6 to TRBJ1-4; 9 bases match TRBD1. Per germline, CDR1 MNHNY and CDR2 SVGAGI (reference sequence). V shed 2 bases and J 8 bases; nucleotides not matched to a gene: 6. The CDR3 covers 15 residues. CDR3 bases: TGTGCCAGCAGTTACCCAACAGGGGGCGGAGAAAAACTGTTTTTT. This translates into CASSYPTGGGEKLFF.

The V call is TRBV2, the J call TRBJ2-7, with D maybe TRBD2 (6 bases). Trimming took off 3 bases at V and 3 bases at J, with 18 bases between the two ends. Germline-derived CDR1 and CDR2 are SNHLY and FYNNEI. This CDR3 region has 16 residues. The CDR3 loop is CASSDGQGLTVYEQYF. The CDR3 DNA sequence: TGTGCCAGCAGTGATGGGCAGGGACTGACGGTCTACGAGCAGTACTTC.

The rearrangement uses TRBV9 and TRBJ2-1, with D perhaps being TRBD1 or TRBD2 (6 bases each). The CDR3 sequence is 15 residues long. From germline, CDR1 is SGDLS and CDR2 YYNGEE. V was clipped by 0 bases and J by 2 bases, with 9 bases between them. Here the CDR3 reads CASSVAGAAYNEQFF. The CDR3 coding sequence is TGTGCCAGCAGCGTAGCGGGGGCCGCCTACAATGAGCAGTTCTTC.

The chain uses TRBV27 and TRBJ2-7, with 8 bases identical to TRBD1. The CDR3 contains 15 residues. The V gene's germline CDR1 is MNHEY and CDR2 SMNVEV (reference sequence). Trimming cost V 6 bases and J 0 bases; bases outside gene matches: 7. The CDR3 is CASRFNTGGSYEQYF. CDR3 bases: TGTGCCAGCAGATTTAACACAGGGGGCTCCTACGAGCAGTACTTC.

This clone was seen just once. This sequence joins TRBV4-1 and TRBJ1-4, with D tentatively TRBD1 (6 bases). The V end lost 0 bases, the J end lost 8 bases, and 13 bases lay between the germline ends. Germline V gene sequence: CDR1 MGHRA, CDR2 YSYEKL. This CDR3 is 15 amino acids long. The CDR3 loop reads CASSQDQGRREKLFF. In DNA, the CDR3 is TGCGCCAGCAGCCAAGATCAGGGGCGGAGGGAAAAACTGTTTTTT.

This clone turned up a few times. DNA for the CDR3: TGTGCCAGCAGTGCGACAGGGTTCGGAAAAACAGATACGCAGTATTTT. Residues: CASSATGFGKTDTQYF. The rearrangement links TRBV6-6 to TRBJ2-3; 7 bases are a match to TRBD1. This CDR3 is built from 16 residues. V gave up 5 bases and J gave up 3 bases; unmatched junction bases: 11. Germline assignment: CDR1 MNHNY and CDR2 SVGAGI (reference sequence).

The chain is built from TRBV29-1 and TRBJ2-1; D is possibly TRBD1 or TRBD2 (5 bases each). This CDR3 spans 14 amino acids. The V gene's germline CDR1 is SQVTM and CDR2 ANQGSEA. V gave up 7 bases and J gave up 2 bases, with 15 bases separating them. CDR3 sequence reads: CSAPGHFAYNEQFF. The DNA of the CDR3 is TGCAGCGCCCCGGGGCATTTTGCCTACAATGAGCAGTTCTTC.